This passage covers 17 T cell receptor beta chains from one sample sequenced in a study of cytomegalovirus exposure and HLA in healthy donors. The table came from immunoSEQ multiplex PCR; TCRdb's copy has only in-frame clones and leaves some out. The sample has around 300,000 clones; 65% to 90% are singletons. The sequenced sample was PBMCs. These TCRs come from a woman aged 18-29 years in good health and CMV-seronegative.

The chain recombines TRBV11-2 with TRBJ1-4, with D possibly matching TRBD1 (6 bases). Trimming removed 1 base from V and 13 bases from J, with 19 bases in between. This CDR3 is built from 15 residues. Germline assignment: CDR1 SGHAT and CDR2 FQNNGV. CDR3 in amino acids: CASSLATGPSIGLFF. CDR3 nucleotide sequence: TGTGCCAGCAGCTTAGCGACAGGTCCCAGCATCGGACTGTTTTTT.

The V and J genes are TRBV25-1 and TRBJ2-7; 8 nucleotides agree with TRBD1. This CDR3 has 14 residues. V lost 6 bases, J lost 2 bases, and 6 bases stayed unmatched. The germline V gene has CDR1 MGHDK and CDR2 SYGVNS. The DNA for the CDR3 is TGTGCCAGCAGGGAAAGGACAGGGCCCTACGAGCAGTACTTC. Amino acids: CASRERTGPYEQYF.

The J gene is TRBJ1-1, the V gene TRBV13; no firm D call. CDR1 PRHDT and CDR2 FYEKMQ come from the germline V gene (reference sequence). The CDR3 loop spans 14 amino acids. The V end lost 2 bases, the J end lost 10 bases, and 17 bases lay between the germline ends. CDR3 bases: TGTGCCAGCAGCTTACCCCCACCTATGGTACGAGCTTTCTTT. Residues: CASSLPPPMVRAFF.

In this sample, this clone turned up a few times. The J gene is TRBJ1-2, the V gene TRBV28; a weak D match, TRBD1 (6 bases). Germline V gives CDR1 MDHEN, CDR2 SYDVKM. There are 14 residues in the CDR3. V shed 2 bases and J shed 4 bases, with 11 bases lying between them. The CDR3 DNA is TGTGCCAGCAGTTTAGTAGGGGGTCGCTATGGCTACACCTTC. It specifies CASSLVGGRYGYTF.

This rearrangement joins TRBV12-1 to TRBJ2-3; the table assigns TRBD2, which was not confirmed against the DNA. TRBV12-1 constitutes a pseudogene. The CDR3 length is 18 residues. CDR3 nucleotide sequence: TGTGCCAGCAGCTTTGATCTCCCCCCGGGGGAGCGCACAGATACGCAGTATTTT. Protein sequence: CASSFDLPPGERTDTQYF.

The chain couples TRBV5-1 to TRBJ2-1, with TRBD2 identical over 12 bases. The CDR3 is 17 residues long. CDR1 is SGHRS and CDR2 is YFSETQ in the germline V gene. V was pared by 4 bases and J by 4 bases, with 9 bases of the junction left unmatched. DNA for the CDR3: TGCGCCAGCAGCCCTTATTTGACTAGCGGGAGATACAATGAGCAGTTCTTC. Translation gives CASSPYLTSGRYNEQFF.

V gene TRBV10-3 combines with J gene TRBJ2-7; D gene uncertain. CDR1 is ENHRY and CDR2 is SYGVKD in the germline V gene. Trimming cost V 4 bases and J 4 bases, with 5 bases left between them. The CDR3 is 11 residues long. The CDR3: CAISASYEQYF. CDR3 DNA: TGTGCCATCAGTGCGAGTTACGAGCAGTACTTC.

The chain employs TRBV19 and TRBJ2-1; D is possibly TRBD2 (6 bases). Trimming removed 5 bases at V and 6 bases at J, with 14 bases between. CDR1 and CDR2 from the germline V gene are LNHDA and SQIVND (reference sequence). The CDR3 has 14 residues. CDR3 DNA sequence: TGTGCCAGTAGTTCCCGGGACTTTCCCAATGAGCAGTTCTTC. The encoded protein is CASSSRDFPNEQFF.

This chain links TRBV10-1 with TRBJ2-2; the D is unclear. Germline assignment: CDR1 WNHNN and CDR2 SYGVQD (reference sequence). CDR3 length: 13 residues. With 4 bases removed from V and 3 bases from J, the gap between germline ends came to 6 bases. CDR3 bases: TGCGCCAGCAGTGCACAGTACACCGGGGAGCTGTTTTTT. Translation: CASSAQYTGELFF.

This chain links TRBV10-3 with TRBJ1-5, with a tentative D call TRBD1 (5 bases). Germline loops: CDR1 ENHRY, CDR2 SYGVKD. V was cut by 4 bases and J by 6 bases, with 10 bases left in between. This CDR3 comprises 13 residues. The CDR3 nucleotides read TGTGCCATCAGTGGCAGGGAGGGTCAGCCCCAGCATTTT. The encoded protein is CAISGREGQPQHF.

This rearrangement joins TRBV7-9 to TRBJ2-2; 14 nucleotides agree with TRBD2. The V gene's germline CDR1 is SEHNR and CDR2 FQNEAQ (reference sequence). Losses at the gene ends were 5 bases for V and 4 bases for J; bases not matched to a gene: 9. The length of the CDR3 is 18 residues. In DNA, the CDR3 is TGTGCCAGCAGCCGGTATACCGGGACTAGCGGGGGCACCGGGGAGCTGTTTTTT. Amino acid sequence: CASSRYTGTSGGTGELFF.

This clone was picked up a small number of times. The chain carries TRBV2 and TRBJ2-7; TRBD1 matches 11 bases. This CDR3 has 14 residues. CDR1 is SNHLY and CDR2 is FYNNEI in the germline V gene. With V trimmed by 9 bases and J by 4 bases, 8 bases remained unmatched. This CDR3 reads CASRWTGGMYEQYF. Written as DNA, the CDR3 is TGTGCCAGTAGGTGGACAGGGGGCATGTACGAGCAGTACTTC.

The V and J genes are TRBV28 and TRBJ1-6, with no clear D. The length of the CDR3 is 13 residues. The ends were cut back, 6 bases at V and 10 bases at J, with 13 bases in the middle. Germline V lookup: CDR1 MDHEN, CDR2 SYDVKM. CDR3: CASRSPVWSPLHF. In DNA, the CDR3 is TGTGCCAGCAGGTCACCGGTCTGGTCACCCCTCCACTTT.

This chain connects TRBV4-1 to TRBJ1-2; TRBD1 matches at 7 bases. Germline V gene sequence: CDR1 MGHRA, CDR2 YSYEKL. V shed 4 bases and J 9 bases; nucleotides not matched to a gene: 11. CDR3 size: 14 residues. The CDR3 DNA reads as TGCGCCAGCAGCCCCTCGGGACAGTCGATGAGCTACACCTTC. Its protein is CASSPSGQSMSYTF.

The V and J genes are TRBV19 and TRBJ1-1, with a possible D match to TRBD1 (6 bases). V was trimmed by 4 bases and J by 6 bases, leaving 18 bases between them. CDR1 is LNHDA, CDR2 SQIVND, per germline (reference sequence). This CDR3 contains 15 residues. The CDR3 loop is CASSTPGQGFAEAFF. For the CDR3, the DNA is TGTGCCAGTAGTACACCGGGACAAGGTTTCGCTGAAGCTTTCTTT.

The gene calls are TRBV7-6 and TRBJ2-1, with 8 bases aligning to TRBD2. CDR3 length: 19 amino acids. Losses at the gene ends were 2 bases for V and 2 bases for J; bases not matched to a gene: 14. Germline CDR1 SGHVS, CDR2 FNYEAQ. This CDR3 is CASSLRTESGRIPYNEQFF. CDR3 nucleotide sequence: TGTGCCAGCAGCTTAAGGACCGAAAGCGGGAGAATTCCCTACAATGAGCAGTTCTTC. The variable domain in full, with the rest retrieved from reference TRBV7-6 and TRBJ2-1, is GAGVSQSPRYKVTKRGQDVALRCDPISGHVSLYWYRQALGQGPEFLTYFNYEAQQDKSGLPNDRFSAERPEGSISTLTIQRTEQRDSAMYRCASSLRTESGRIPYNEQFFGPGTRLTVL.

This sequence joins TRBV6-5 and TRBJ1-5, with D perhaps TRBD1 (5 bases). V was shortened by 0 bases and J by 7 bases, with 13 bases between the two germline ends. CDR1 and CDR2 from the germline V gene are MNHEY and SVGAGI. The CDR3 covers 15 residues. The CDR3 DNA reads TGTGCCAGCAGTTACTCTTCAGGGCTTGAACAGCCCCAGCATTTT. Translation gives CASSYSSGLEQPQHF.